A single sample gave rise to the 9 T cell receptor beta chains below, sequenced in a study of identical twins. MiXCR, applied by TCRdb to the 5' RACE reads, yields one record per CDR3 protein. The data show over 200,000 distinct CDR3 sequences, with over 9.5% seen just once and roughly 10% held by the top ten. The specimen was memory T cells sorted from blood. The receptors come from a man between 45 and 60 years old in good health.

This clonotype was counted a few times. The chain uses TRBV7-8 and TRBJ2-3; perhaps TRBD2 as D (6 bases). The CDR3 runs to 16 residues. The germline gives CDR1 SGHVS, CDR2 FQNEAQ. Deletions cut 5 bases from V and 1 base from J, with 16 bases between. CDR3 in amino acids: CASSRQEGSGTDTQYF. Here the CDR3 DNA reads TGTGCCAGCAGCCGCCAGGAGGGGTCGGGCACAGATACGCAGTATTTT.

This clonotype was seen at least ten times. The V gene is TRBV6-1, the J gene TRBJ2-5; TRBD1 matches at 10 bases. The CDR3 length is 14 residues. V was pared by 6 bases and J by 6 bases, with 7 bases of the junction left unmatched. CDR1 is MNHNS, CDR2 SASEGT, per germline. The CDR3 sequence: CASSAGTGAKTQYF. CDR3 sequence (DNA): TGTGCCAGCAGCGCGGGGACAGGGGCGAAGACCCAGTACTTC.

This clonotype was recorded at least ten times. The chain uses TRBV4-2 and TRBJ2-2; either TRBD1 or TRBD2 may fit D (6 bases each). There are 15 residues in the CDR3. Germline assignment: CDR1 LGHNA and CDR2 YNFKEQ. Between the trimmed V and J ends, which lost 0 bases and 6 bases, there was a span of 11 bases. CDR3 DNA sequence: TGTGCCAGCAGCCAAGAAAGAAGGGGGGCCGGGGAGCTGTTTTTT. Translation: CASSQERRGAGELFF.

This clonotype was recorded at least ten times. V and J are TRBV28 and TRBJ2-1; 7 bases agree with TRBD1. Trimming removed 6 bases from V and 8 bases from J; junction bases left unmatched: 19. Germline V CDR1 and CDR2: MDHEN, SYDVKM. The CDR3 spans 17 residues. CDR3 bases: TGTGCCAGCAGCCTACTAACATCGACAGGGTTAGGCCATGAGCAGTTCTTC. The encoded protein is CASSLLTSTGLGHEQFF.

The rearrangement uses TRBV2 and TRBJ1-6, with D unresolved. The V end was cut by 6 bases, the J end by 0 bases, with 9 bases between. The germline V gene has CDR1 SNHLY and CDR2 FYNNEI. CDR3 length: 15 amino acids. CDR3 loop: CASRTPSSYNSPLHF. The CDR3 DNA sequence: TGTGCCAGCAGAACCCCGAGCTCCTATAATTCACCCCTCCACTTT.

This clonotype was observed many times. The J gene is TRBJ2-2, the V gene TRBV28; TRBD2 agrees at 10 bases. The CDR3 consists of 18 residues. V shed 1 base and J 2 bases; nucleotides not matched to a gene: 7. In germline, CDR1 is MDHEN, CDR2 SYDVKM. The CDR3 is CASSLLSLAGLNTGELFF. CDR3 bases: TGTGCCAGCAGTTTATTATCACTAGCGGGACTCAACACCGGGGAGCTGTTTTTT.

This rearrangement joins TRBV12-3 or TRBV12-4 to TRBJ2-1; D might be TRBD2 (6 bases). Trimming took 1 base from V and 8 from J, leaving 15 bases between them. This CDR3 has 15 residues. The CDR3 DNA is TGTGCCAGCAGTTTAGTTTGGGGGGTTAAGGATGAGCAGTTCTTC. Amino acids: CASSLVWGVKDEQFF.

The rearrangement links TRBV20-1 to TRBJ2-5; D is uncertain. This CDR3 is built from 12 residues. Trimming left V 3 bases short and J 1 base short, with 6 bases between. Germline CDR1 is DFQATT and CDR2 is SNEGSKA (reference sequence). The CDR3 DNA reads TGCAGTGCTAGGGACCTCCAAGAGACCCAGTACTTC. Translated, it gives CSARDLQETQYF.

This clonotype came up many times. The gene calls are TRBV7-2 and TRBJ2-3; no clear D. In germline, CDR1 is SGHTA, CDR2 FQGNSA. The CDR3 runs to 14 residues. The V and J ends lost 1 base and 4 bases respectively, with 9 bases between them. The CDR3 bases are TGTGCCAGCAGCTTAGGTGTATCCGCAGATACGCAGTATTTT. It is translated as CASSLGVSADTQYF.